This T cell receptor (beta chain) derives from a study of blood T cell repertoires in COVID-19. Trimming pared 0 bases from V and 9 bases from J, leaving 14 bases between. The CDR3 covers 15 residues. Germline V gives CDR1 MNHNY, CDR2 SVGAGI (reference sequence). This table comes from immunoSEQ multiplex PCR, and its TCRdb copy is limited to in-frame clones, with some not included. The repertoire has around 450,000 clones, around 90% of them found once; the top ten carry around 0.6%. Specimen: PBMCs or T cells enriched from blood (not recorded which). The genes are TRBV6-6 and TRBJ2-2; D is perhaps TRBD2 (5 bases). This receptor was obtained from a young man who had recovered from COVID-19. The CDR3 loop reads CASSYSEGATRELFF. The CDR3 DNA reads TGTGCCAGCAGTTACTCCGAGGGCGCGACCAGGGAGCTGTTTTTT.